A selection of T cell receptor beta chains follows, all from one sample in a study of T-cell reconstitution after alpha-beta-depleted transplantation in children. Using its own MiXCR run on the PCR reads, TCRdb lists one record per CDR3 protein. The data contain 300,000 to 350,000 distinct CDR3 sequences, roughly 15% of them singletons. This sample comprised PBMCs, mostly from graft donor cells, obtained 360 days after TCRalphabeta/CD19-depleted stem cell transplant. All receptors come from a male patient aged 2-15 years who had a stem cell transplant for acute lymphoblastic leukemia, so the T cells may come from the graft donor. Both conserved end residues are part of each CDR3. Fields, in order: V gene, clone size, J gene, D gene, CDR3 DNA, CDR3 protein. The D gene is left open where the match is weak. Some rows have no size entry. The others give once, few or many, or a class for an expanded clone.

>TRBV27|few|TRBJ1-6|TRBD1
TGTGCCAGCAGTCACAGGGGGCCGAATTCACCCCTCCACTTT
CASSHRGPNSPLHF
>TRBV18|few|TRBJ2-4|-
TGTGCCAGCTCACCCAGCGGGCGGGACATTCAGTACTTC
CASSPSGRDIQYF
>TRBV7-6|few|TRBJ2-1|TRBD2
TGTGCCAGCAGCTTAGTGGCGGGAGGTTCGGTGATTGAGCAGTTCTTC
CASSLVAGGSVIEQFF
>TRBV28|many|TRBJ2-7|-
TGTGCCAGCTCGGCAGGGGGGGCCAACTACGAGCAGTACTTC
CASSAGGANYEQYF
>TRBV19|few|TRBJ2-7|TRBD2
TGTGCCAGTAGCCGACTAGCGGGGAGAGTCAACGAGCAGTACTTC
CASSRLAGRVNEQYF
>TRBV29-1|few|TRBJ2-1|-
TGCAGCGTTGACGGTAGGAGCTCCTACAATGAGCAGTTCTTC
CSVDGRSSYNEQFF
>TRBV18|-|TRBJ2-7|-
TGTGCCAGCTCACCTACAGGCCGCCCCTACGAGCAGTACTTC
CASSPTGRPYEQYF
>TRBV12-3/TRBV12-4|-|TRBJ2-1|-
TGTGCCAGCAGTTTTGCTAGCCTCCTCGGGCAGTTCTTC
CASSFASLLGQFF
>TRBV27|-|TRBJ2-2|-
TGTGCCAGCAGTTTATCATCGGGGCTCGGGGAGCTGTTTTTT
CASSLSSGLGELFF
>TRBV14|once|TRBJ1-2|-
TGTGCCAGCAGCCATGAGGACAGTGGCTATGGCTACACCTTC
CASSHEDSGYGYTF